The 3 T cell receptor beta chains presented below share a single source sample, sequenced in a study of T-cell memory formation after mild COVID-19. From the 5' RACE reads, TCRdb called clonotypes with MiXCR, one entry per CDR3 protein. The table has 100,000 to 150,000 distinct CDR3 sequences, about a sixth seen once; the top ten hold about 5.2%. Sequencing was performed on PBMCs or a T cell subset sorted from them (not recorded which). These receptors all stem from a man aged 18 to 29 who had mild COVID-19 (a few samples of this study predate the infection). Cell type and time point are not known.

The rearrangement links TRBV7-2 to TRBJ1-6, with D possibly being TRBD1 (5 bases). This CDR3 region has 14 residues. V was trimmed by 2 bases and J by 9 bases, leaving 11 bases between them. Germline CDR1 reads SGHTA; CDR2 reads FQGNSA. CDR3 protein: CASSLPGTFSPLHF. The DNA for the CDR3 is TGTGCCAGCAGCTTACCAGGGACTTTTTCACCCCTCCACTTT.

This clonotype was detected only a few times. This chain connects TRBV20-1 to TRBJ1-4; D gene unclear. Germline values: CDR1 DFQATT, CDR2 SNEGSKA (reference sequence). The CDR3 totals 12 residues. Trimming took 2 bases from V and 7 from J, leaving 8 bases between them. The CDR3 reads CSARRVGEKLFF. DNA of the CDR3: TGCAGTGCTAGACGTGTCGGTGAAAAACTGTTTTTT.

This clonotype was counted only a few times. This chain links TRBV7-2 with TRBJ2-5; 8 positions agree with TRBD1. The germline V gene encodes CDR1 SGHTA and CDR2 FQGNSA. With 1 base clipped from V and 2 bases from J, the junction kept 3 bases outside the gene matches. This CDR3 contains 15 residues. The CDR3 spells CASSLGTGSQETQYF. CDR3 DNA sequence: TGTGCCAGCAGCTTAGGGACAGGGAGTCAAGAGACCCAGTACTTC.